The rows below give T cell receptor beta chains drawn from one sample of a study of cytomegalovirus exposure and HLA in healthy donors. The method was immunoSEQ multiplex PCR; TCRdb's version includes in-frame clones alone and lacks a portion of them. The table shows about 180,000 clones, with roughly 85% occurring only once. The sequenced sample was PBMCs. The receptors originated from a woman aged 40 to 50 in good health and CMV-seronegative. Each CDR3 is given with its conserved first and last residue. Fields, in order: J gene, V gene, CDR3 protein.

j_gene: TRBJ1-1
v_gene: TRBV9
CDR3aa: CASSVEDIGEAFF

j_gene: TRBJ1-4
v_gene: TRBV29-1
CDR3aa: CSVEGRGEKLFF

j_gene: TRBJ1-5
v_gene: TRBV28
CDR3aa: CASSFGQSSNQPQHF

j_gene: TRBJ2-4
v_gene: TRBV4-2
CDR3aa: CASSQGSGGSLMDIQYF

j_gene: TRBJ1-2
v_gene: TRBV27
CDR3aa: CASSLSAGGDYGYTF

j_gene: TRBJ2-7
v_gene: TRBV19
CDR3aa: CASSITGISYEQYF

j_gene: TRBJ1-4
v_gene: TRBV7-8
CDR3aa: CASSLGQEKLFF

j_gene: TRBJ2-2
v_gene: TRBV27
CDR3aa: CASSLRQSGELFF

j_gene: TRBJ2-5
v_gene: TRBV28
CDR3aa: CASSPGLQETQYF

j_gene: TRBJ2-5
v_gene: TRBV7-9
CDR3aa: CASRLQETQYF

j_gene: TRBJ1-5
v_gene: TRBV27
CDR3aa: CASSLRSGLDSNQPQHF

j_gene: TRBJ1-2
v_gene: TRBV29-1
CDR3aa: CSVDDSEANYGYTF

j_gene: TRBJ2-7
v_gene: TRBV6-6
CDR3aa: CASSVSGRGFYEQYF

j_gene: TRBJ1-4
v_gene: TRBV25-1
CDR3aa: CASSEYDREETNEKLFF

j_gene: TRBJ1-4
v_gene: TRBV2
CDR3aa: CAMGRDRRNEKLFF

j_gene: TRBJ1-6
v_gene: TRBV6-5
CDR3aa: CASSPGISYNSPLHF

j_gene: TRBJ1-2
v_gene: TRBV27
CDR3aa: CASSMDWGYGYTF

j_gene: TRBJ1-1
v_gene: TRBV5-1
CDR3aa: CASSLDGSGGTEAFF

j_gene: TRBJ2-3
v_gene: TRBV9
CDR3aa: CASSDIIAADTQYF

j_gene: TRBJ2-7
v_gene: TRBV10-3
CDR3aa: CAITAESNGYEQYF

j_gene: TRBJ2-1
v_gene: TRBV5-1
CDR3aa: CASSPQRLAANNEQFF

j_gene: TRBJ1-3
v_gene: TRBV19
CDR3aa: CASSMYGGIGNTIYF

j_gene: TRBJ1-2
v_gene: TRBV5-4
CDR3aa: CASSLDWGDGLGGYTF

j_gene: TRBJ2-3
v_gene: TRBV21-1
CDR3aa: CASSKREREHITDTQYF

j_gene: TRBJ1-5
v_gene: TRBV7-8
CDR3aa: CASSLEGGTLSNQPQHF

j_gene: TRBJ1-1
v_gene: TRBV7-9
CDR3aa: CASSVLQGGVNTEAFF

j_gene: TRBJ1-2
v_gene: TRBV2
CDR3aa: CASSALEQGTGATF

j_gene: TRBJ2-2
v_gene: TRBV19
CDR3aa: CASIPQGNTGELFF

j_gene: TRBJ1-2
v_gene: TRBV19
CDR3aa: CASKNNPAGKYGYTF

j_gene: TRBJ2-5
v_gene: TRBV5-1
CDR3aa: CASSLAGLDQETQYF